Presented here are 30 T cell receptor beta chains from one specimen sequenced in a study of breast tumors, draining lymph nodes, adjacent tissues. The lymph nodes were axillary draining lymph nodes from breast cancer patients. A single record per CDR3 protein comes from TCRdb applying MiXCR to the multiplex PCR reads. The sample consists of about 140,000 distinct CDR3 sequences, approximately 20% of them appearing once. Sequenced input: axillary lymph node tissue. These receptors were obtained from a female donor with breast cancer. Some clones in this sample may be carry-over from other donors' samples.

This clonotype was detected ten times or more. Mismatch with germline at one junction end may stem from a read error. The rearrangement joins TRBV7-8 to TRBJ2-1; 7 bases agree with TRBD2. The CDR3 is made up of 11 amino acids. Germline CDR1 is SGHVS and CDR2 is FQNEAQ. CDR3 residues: CASSRGSLPSF. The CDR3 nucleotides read TGTGCCAGCAGCCGCGGGAGTCTTCCCTCCTTC.

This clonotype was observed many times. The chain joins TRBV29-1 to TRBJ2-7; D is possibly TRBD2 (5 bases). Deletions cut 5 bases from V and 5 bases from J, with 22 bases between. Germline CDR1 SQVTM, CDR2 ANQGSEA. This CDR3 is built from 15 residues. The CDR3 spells CSVRISLAPRDEQYF. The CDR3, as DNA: TGCAGCGTTAGAATCTCGCTAGCCCCCCGGGACGAGCAGTACTTC.

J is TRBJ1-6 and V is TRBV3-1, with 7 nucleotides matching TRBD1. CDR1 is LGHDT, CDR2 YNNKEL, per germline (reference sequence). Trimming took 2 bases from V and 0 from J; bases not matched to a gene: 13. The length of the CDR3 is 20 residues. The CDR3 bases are TGTGCCAGCAGCCAACGGGGTGCGAGACAGGGTAGCTCCTATAATTCACCCCTCCACTTT. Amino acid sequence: CASSQRGARQGSSYNSPLHF.

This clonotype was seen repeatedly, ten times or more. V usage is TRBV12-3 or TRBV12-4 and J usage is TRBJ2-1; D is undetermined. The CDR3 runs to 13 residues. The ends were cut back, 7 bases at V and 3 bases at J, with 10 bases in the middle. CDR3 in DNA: TGTGCCAGCACCCCTACTTTCTACAATGAGCAGTTCTTC. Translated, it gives CASTPTFYNEQFF.

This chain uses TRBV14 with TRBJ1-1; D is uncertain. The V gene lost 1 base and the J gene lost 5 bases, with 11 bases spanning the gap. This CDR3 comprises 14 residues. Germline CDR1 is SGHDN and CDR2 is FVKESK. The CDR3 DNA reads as TGTGCCAGCAGCCAAGTAGGGCCGAGAACTGAAGCTTTCTTT. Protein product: CASSQVGPRTEAFF.

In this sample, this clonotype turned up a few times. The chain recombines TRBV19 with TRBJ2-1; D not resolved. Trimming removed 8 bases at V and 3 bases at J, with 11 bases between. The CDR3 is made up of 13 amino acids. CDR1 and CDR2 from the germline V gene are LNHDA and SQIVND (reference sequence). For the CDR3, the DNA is TGTGCCAGTCGGGCGGAAAACTACAATGAGCAGTTCTTC. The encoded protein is CASRAENYNEQFF.

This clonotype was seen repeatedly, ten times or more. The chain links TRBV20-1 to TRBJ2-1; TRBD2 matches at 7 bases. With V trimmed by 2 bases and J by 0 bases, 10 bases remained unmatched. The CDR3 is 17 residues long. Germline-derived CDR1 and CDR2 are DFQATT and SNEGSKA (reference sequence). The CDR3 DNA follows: TGCAGTGCTAGAAGCGAGCGACTAGCCGCCTCCTACAATGAGCAGTTCTTC. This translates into CSARSERLAASYNEQFF.

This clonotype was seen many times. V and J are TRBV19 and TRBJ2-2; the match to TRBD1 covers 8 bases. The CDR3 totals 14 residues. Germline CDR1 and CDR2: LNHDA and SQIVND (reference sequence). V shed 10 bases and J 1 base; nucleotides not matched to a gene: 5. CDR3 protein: CATRGTGNTGELFF. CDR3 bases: TGTGCCACCAGAGGGACAGGGAACACCGGGGAGCTGTTTTTT.

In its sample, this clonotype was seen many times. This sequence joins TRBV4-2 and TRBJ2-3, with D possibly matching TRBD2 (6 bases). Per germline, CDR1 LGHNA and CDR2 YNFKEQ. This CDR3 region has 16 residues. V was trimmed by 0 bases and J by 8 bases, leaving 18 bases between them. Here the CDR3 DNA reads TGTGCCAGCAGCCAAGAAGTCGGGGGAGTTCGTGGTACGCAGTATTTT. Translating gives CASSQEVGGVRGTQYF.

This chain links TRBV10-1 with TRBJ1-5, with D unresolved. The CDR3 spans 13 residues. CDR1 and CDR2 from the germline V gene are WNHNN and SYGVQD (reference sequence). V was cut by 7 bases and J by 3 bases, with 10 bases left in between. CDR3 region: CASNGESNQPQHF. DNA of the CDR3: TGCGCCAGCAATGGGGAATCCAATCAGCCCCAGCATTTT.

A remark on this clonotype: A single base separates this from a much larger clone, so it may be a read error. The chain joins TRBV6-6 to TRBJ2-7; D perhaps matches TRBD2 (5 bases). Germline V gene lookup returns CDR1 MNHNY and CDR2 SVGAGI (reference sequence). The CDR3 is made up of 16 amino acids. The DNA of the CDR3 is TGTGCCAGCGGTTACTCCAAAGCCGGGGTGGTTGACGAGCAGTACTTC. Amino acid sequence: CASGYSKAGVVDEQYF.

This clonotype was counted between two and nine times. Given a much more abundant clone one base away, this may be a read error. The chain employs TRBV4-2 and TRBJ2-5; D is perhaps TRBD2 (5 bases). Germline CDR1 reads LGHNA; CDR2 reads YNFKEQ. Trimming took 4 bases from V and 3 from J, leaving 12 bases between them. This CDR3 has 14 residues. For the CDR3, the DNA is TGTGCCAGCAGCCCCCCGGGGAACGAAGAGACCCAGTACTTC. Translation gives CASSPPGNEETQYF.

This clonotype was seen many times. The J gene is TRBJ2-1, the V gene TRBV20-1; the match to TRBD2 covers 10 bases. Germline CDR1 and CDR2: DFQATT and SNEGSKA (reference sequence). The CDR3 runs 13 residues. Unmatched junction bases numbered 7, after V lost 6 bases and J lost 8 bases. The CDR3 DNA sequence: TGCAGTGCACTAGCGGGAAGCGGCTATGAGCAGTTCTTC. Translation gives CSALAGSGYEQFF.

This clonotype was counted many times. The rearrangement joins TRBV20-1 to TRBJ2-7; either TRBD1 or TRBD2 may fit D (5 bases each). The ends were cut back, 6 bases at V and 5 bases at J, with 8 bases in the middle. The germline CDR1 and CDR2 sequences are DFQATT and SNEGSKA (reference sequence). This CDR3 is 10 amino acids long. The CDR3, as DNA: TGCAGTGCGTCGGGGCACGAGCAGTACTTC. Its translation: CSASGHEQYF.

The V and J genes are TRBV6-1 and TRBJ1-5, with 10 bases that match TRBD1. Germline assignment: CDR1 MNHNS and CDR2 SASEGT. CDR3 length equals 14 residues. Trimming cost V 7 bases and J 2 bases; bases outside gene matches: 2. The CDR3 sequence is CASIGTGGNQPQHF. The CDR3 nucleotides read TGTGCCAGCATCGGGACAGGGGGCAATCAGCCCCAGCATTTT.

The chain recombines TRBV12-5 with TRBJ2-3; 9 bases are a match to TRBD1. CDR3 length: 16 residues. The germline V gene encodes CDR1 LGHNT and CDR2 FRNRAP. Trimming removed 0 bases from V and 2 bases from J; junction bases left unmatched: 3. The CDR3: CASGLVTGGNTDTQYF. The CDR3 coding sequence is TGTGCTAGTGGTTTGGTGACAGGGGGGAACACAGATACGCAGTATTTT.

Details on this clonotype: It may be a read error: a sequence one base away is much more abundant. The CDR3 nucleotides read TGTGCCAGCAGCTCCCGGGACCAGGGGACCCGGTACTTC. Amino acid sequence: CASSSRDQGTRYF. V and J are TRBV7-9 and TRBJ2-5; D may be TRBD1 (6 bases). The CDR3 covers 13 residues. Germline assignment: CDR1 SEHNR and CDR2 FQNEAQ (reference sequence).

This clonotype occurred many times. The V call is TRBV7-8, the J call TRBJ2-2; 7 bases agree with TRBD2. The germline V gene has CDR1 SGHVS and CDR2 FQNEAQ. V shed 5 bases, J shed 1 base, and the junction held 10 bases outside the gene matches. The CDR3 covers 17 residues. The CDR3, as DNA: TGTGCCAGCAGCCTCCTAGCGGCAGGACAGAACACCGGGGAGCTGTTTTTT. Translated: CASSLLAAGQNTGELFF.

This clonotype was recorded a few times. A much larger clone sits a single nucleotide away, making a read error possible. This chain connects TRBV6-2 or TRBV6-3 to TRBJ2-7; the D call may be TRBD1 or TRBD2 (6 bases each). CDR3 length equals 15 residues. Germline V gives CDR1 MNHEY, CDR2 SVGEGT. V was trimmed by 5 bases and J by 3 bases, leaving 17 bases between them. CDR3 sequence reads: CASSRSGGGVYEQYF. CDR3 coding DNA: TGTGCCAGCAGTCGTAGCGGAGGGGGAGTCTACGAGCAGTACTTC.

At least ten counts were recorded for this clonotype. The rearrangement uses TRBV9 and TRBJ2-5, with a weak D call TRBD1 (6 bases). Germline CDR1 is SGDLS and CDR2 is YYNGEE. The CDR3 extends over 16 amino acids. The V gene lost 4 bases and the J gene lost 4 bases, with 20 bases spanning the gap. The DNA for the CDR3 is TGTGCCAGCAGCCCCCAGGACAGTTTAAGGGGAGAGACCCAGTACTTC. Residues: CASSPQDSLRGETQYF.

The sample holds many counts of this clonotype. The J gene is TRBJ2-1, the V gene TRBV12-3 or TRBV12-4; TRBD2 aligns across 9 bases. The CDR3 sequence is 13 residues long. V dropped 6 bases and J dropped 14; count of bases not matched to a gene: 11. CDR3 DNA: TGTGCCAGCAGCCCCGGGGGCGGGAGGGCGGAGTTCTTC. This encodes CASSPGGGRAEFF.

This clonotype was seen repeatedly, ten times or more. CDR3 DNA sequence: TGTGCCAGCAGCCAAGTCGGCACAGATACGCAGTATTTT. Protein: CASSQVGTDTQYF. V is TRBV4-2 and J is TRBJ2-3; the D is unclear. CDR1 and CDR2 (germline): LGHNA, YNFKEQ. With 1 base removed from V and 1 base from J, the gap between germline ends came to 3 bases. The length of the CDR3 is 13 residues.

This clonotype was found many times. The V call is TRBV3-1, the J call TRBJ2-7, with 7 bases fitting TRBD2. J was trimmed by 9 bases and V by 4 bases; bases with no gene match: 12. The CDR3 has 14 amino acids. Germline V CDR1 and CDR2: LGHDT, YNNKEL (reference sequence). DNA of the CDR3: TGTGCCAGCAGCCCCCGGACTAGTATTGAGGGGCAGTACTTC. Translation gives CASSPRTSIEGQYF.

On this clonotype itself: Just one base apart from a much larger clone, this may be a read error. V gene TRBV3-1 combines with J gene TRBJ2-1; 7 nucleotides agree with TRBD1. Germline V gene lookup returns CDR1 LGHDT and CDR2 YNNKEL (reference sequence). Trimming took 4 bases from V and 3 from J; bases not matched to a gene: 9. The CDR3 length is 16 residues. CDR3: CASSPRRRQGYNEQFF. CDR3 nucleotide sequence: TGTGCCAGCAGCCCACGGAGGAGACAGGGCTACAATGAGCAGTTCTTC.

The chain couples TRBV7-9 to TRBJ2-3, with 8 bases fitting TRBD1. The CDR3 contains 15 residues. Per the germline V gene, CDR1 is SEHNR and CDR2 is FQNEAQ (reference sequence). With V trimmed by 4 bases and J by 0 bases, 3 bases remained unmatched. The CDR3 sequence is CASSSGQASTDTQYF. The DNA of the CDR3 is TGTGCCAGCAGCTCGGGACAGGCGAGCACAGATACGCAGTATTTT. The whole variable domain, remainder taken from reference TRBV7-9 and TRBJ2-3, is DTGVSQNPRHKITKRGQNVTFRCDPISEHNRLYWYRQTLGQGPEFLTYFQNEAQLEKSRLLSDRFSAERPKGSFSTLEIQRTEQGDSAMYLCASSSGQASTDTQYFGPGTRLTVL.

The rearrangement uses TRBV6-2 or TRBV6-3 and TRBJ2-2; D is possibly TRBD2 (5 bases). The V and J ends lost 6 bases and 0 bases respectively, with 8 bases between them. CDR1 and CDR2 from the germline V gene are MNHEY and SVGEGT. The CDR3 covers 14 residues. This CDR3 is CASSWTPNTGELFF. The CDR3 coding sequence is TGTGCCAGCAGCTGGACTCCGAACACCGGGGAGCTGTTTTTT.

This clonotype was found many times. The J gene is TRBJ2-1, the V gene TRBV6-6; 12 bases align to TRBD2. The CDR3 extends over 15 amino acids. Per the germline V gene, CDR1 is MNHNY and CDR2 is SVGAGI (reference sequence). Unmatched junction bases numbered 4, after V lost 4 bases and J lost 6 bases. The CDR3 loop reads CASSFPGLAGNEQFF. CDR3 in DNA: TGTGCCAGCAGTTTCCCGGGACTAGCGGGCAATGAGCAGTTCTTC.

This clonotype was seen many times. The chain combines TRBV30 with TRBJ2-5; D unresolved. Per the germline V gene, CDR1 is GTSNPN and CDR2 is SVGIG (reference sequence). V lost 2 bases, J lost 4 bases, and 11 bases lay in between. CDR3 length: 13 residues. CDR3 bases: TGTGCCTGGAGTATAAGTTGGGGAGAGACCCAGTACTTC. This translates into CAWSISWGETQYF.

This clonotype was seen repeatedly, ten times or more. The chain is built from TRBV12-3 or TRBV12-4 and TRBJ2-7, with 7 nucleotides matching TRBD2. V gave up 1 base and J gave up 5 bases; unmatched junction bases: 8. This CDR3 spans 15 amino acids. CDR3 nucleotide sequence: TGTGCCAGCAGTTTAGGGCTAGCGGCCTCAAACGAGCAGTACTTC. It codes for CASSLGLAASNEQYF.

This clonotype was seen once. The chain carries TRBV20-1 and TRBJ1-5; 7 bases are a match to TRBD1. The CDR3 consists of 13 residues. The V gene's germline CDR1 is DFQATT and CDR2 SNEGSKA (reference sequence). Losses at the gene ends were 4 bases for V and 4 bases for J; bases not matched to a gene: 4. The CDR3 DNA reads TGCAGTGCTAAGACGACAGGGAATCAGCCCCAGCATTTT. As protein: CSAKTTGNQPQHF.